Shown below are 16 T cell receptor beta chains from a single sample sequenced in a study of blood T cell repertoires in COVID-19. Assay used: immunoSEQ multiplex PCR; TCRdb lists only in-frame clones, some missing. The table has approximately 130,000 clones, roughly 79% seen once. Source material: peripheral blood. The receptors originated from an elderly man with acute or convalescent COVID-19.

The chain recombines TRBV4-3 with TRBJ2-2; 12 positions agree with TRBD2. Trimming removed 1 base from V and 0 bases from J; junction bases left unmatched: 3. Germline V CDR1 and CDR2: LGHNA, YSLEER. The CDR3 loop spans 18 amino acids. CDR3 coding DNA: TGCGCCAGCAGCCAAGCCCCTAGCGGGGGGGCGAACACCGGGGAGCTGTTTTTT. This codes for CASSQAPSGGANTGELFF.

The chain carries TRBV5-5 and TRBJ1-3; the D gene is possibly TRBD1 (6 bases). The CDR3 consists of 16 residues. Deletions cut 4 bases from V and 0 bases from J, with 14 bases between. Per germline, CDR1 SGHKS and CDR2 YYEKEE (reference sequence). The CDR3 region has the DNA TGTGCCAGCAGCGTATCCACAGGGAACTCTGGAAACACCATATATTTT. Its translation: CASSVSTGNSGNTIYF.

V is TRBV10-3 and J is TRBJ2-7, with 10 bases matching TRBD1. Germline V CDR1 and CDR2: ENHRY, SYGVKD. The CDR3 totals 14 residues. Trimming at V came to 11 bases and at J to 2 bases, leaving 9 bases not matched to a gene. CDR3 protein: CASKAGQGPYEQYF. In DNA form, the CDR3 reads TGTGCCTCCAAGGCGGGACAGGGGCCCTACGAGCAGTACTTC.

The chain combines TRBV5-6 with TRBJ2-4; possibly TRBD2 for D (5 bases). The germline V gene encodes CDR1 SGHDT and CDR2 YYEEEE. The CDR3 is 13 amino acids. V lost 2 bases, J lost 4 bases, and 7 bases lay in between. The CDR3, as DNA: TGTGCCAGCAGCTTAACGGGGAAAAACATTCAGTACTTC. This codes for CASSLTGKNIQYF.

The chain couples TRBV10-3 to TRBJ2-3; 9 nucleotides line up with TRBD1. J was trimmed by 5 bases and V by 10 bases; bases with no gene match: 4. The CDR3 has 12 residues. Germline-derived CDR1 and CDR2 are ENHRY and SYGVKD. In nucleotides, the CDR3 is TGTGCCAGCGGGACAGGGAAAGATACGCAGTATTTT. Translating it yields CASGTGKDTQYF.

V gene TRBV19 combines with J gene TRBJ2-1; TRBD2 is a possible D gene (5 bases). Germline CDR1 LNHDA, CDR2 SQIVND (reference sequence). V was cut by 7 bases and J by 1 base, with 17 bases left in between. This CDR3 region has 16 residues. The CDR3 spells CASTSLSAGSYNEQFF. The DNA for the CDR3 is TGTGCCAGTACCTCTCTCTCTGCGGGTTCCTACAATGAGCAGTTCTTC.

The rearrangement links TRBV4-3 to TRBJ2-2, with D unclear. From germline, CDR1 is LGHNA and CDR2 YSLEER. V shed 1 base and J shed 5 bases, with 8 bases lying between them. The CDR3 spans 14 residues. DNA of the CDR3: TGCGCCAGCAGCCAAGTATTCCAGACCGGGGAGCTGTTTTTT. Translated: CASSQVFQTGELFF.

The V call is TRBV5-6, the J call TRBJ2-2; a weak D match, TRBD1 (6 bases). Germline-derived CDR1 and CDR2 are SGHDT and YYEEEE. Deletions cut 7 bases from V and 1 base from J, with 8 bases between. The CDR3 extends over 13 amino acids. CDR3 sequence reads: CASGTMNTGELFF. CDR3 nucleotide sequence: TGTGCCAGCGGGACAATGAACACCGGGGAGCTGTTTTTT.

The rearrangement uses TRBV6-1 and TRBJ2-2, with a tentative D call TRBD1 (5 bases). Trimming left V 1 base short and J 0 bases short, with 6 bases between. Per germline, CDR1 MNHNS and CDR2 SASEGT. The CDR3 loop spans 15 amino acids. The CDR3 sequence is CASSEGQTNTGELFF. CDR3 in DNA: TGTGCCAGCAGTGAAGGACAGACGAACACCGGGGAGCTGTTTTTT.

In this sample, this clone turned up a few times. This rearrangement joins TRBV5-6 to TRBJ2-3, with a possible D match to TRBD2 (5 bases). The CDR3 is made up of 14 amino acids. Germline V CDR1 and CDR2: SGHDT, YYEEEE. V gave up 4 bases and J gave up 3 bases, with 12 bases separating them. CDR3 loop: CASSPDWSTDTQYF. The CDR3 bases are TGTGCCAGCAGCCCGGACTGGAGTACAGATACGCAGTATTTT.

The chain recombines TRBV6-5 with TRBJ1-6; TRBD1 agrees at 7 bases. The CDR3 sequence is 16 residues long. The germline V gene has CDR1 MNHEY and CDR2 SVGAGI. Losses at the gene ends were 1 base for V and 4 bases for J; bases not matched to a gene: 4. DNA of the CDR3: TGTGCCAGCAGTTACTTAGGCAGGGGGTATAATTCACCCCTCCACTTT. This codes for CASSYLGRGYNSPLHF.

This rearrangement joins TRBV13 to TRBJ1-3; the D gene is possibly TRBD1 (5 bases). Germline-derived CDR1 and CDR2 are PRHDT and FYEKMQ (reference sequence). Trimming cost V 2 bases and J 2 bases, with 7 bases left between them. This CDR3 is built from 14 residues. The CDR3, as DNA: TGTGCCAGCAGCTTATTAGGGGCTGGAAACACCATATATTTT. Translation gives CASSLLGAGNTIYF.

This rearrangement joins TRBV4-2 to TRBJ2-5, with D maybe TRBD1 (6 bases). Trimming pared 4 bases from V and 2 bases from J, leaving 14 bases between. CDR1 and CDR2 (germline): LGHNA, YNFKEQ. The CDR3 is made up of 15 amino acids. Here the CDR3 reads CASSRADRRQETQYF. The CDR3 region has the DNA TGTGCCAGCAGCCGCGCCGACAGGAGACAAGAGACCCAGTACTTC.

The chain recombines TRBV5-4 with TRBJ2-5; 8 nucleotides match TRBD2. The junction had 10 bases not matched to a gene; V was cut back by 4 bases and J by 8 bases. The CDR3 is 14 residues long. Germline CDR1 and CDR2: SGHNT and YYREEE (reference sequence). The CDR3 reads CASSIGGGTETQYF. CDR3 sequence (DNA): TGTGCCAGCAGCATAGGCGGGGGGACGGAAACCCAGTACTTC.

The chain links TRBV5-4 to TRBJ2-3, with TRBD2 identical over 12 bases. Germline V gene data show CDR1 as SGHNT and CDR2 as YYREEE (reference sequence). This CDR3 is 18 amino acids long. Germline trimming cut 0 bases from V and 0 bases from J; bases unmatched to any gene: 5. For the CDR3, the DNA is TGTGCCAGCAGCTTGGTCCTAGCGGGGGGGCCTAGCACAGATACGCAGTATTTT. This encodes CASSLVLAGGPSTDTQYF.

The chain joins TRBV29-1 to TRBJ2-2; tentative D call: TRBD1 (5 bases). The germline gives CDR1 SQVTM, CDR2 ANQGSEA. Deletions cut 0 bases from V and 7 bases from J, with 9 bases between. There are 13 residues in the CDR3. The CDR3 DNA is TGCAGCGTTGAAGAGGACAAAGGCGGGGAGCTGTTTTTT. Protein product: CSVEEDKGGELFF.